The T cell receptor beta chain described here comes from a study of blood T cell repertoires in COVID-19. Trimming took off 6 bases at V and 8 bases at J, with 13 bases between the two ends. CDR1 and CDR2 from the germline V gene are MNHEY and SMNVEV (reference sequence). This CDR3 is built from 13 residues. Clones were sequenced by immunoSEQ multiplex PCR, and TCRdb holds only the in-frame ones, with some missing. The sample contains about 190,000 clones, over 75% of which appear only once. This clone has just one count. The receptor comes from a woman aged 45-60 years with acute or convalescent COVID-19. The sequencing input was peripheral blood. This chain joins TRBV27 and TRBJ1-4; the D is unclear. CDR3 coding DNA: TGTGCCAGCAGCCCCAGGTATCCGGAAAAACTGTTTTTT. This sequence encodes CASSPRYPEKLFF.